This T cell receptor beta chain is drawn from a study of Graves' ophthalmopathy and Graves' hyperthyroidism. Study-wide results and caveats: Blood contained most expanded thyroid clonotypes exceeding 0.001 frequency.

To note about this clonotype: No antigen is known for it.

CDR3 length: 14 residues. Germline V gene sequence: CDR1 SNHLY, CDR2 FYNNEI. Trimming shortened V by 6 bases and J by 1 base, and 12 bases separated the two germline ends. RNA transcripts were the template, and TCR beta CDR3 regions were amplified from them. The first-round RT-PCR employed HTBI primers together with the Qiagen OneStep RT-PCR kit. A multiplex PCR was then performed as the second round. TCRdb re-called the multiplex PCR reads through MiXCR, storing one row per CDR3 protein. The table lists 450,000 to 600,000 distinct CDR3 sequences, roughly 39% of them singletons. This clonotype originated in an adult man with Graves' hyperthyroidism. The chain recombines TRBV2 with TRBJ1-1; D is unresolved. Sequencing was done on a sample of peripheral blood or thyroid tissue (not recorded which). This chain's CDR3 is CASSGASGNTEAFF. In DNA, the CDR3 is TGTGCCAGCAGCGGAGCATCGGGGAACACTGAAGCTTTCTTT.